This T cell receptor (beta chain) was recovered during a study of sequential checkpoint blockade in melanoma. About the study: TCRbeta immunosequencing was performed on DNA from 91 pretreatment melanoma tumor samples. Fewer than 25 patients had tumor biopsies before treatment and at week 13.

Germline assignment: CDR1 SQVTM and CDR2 ANQGSEA. The CDR3 has 13 amino acids. J lost 2 bases, V lost 7 bases, and 6 bases had no gene match. This clone was detected only a few times. Its antigen is undetermined. Treatment denoted: randomized to nivolumab then ipilimumab (arm A) or the reverse (arm B). Generated by immunoSEQ multiplex PCR, the TCRdb table keeps only in-frame clones and is missing some. The data show roughly 18,000 clones, more than 25% seen once. Study conclusions and caveats: T-cell fraction and clonality followed PD-L1 and CD8+ counts, not mutational load. For nivolumab-first patients, baseline tumor clonality was associated with response.

The rearrangement joins TRBV29-1 to TRBJ2-7, with 9 bases lining up with TRBD1. The receptor was derived from a human donor with melanoma. The sequencing here drew on tumor tissue (inferred from file names), taken from a patient given nivolumab and ipilimumab in sequence. CDR3 DNA sequence: TGCAGCGGAACCGGGACAGGGACCTACGAGCAGTACTTC. Its protein is CSGTGTGTYEQYF.